This T cell receptor beta chain was profiled in a study of blood T cell repertoires in COVID-19. Study at large: COVID-19 samples collected from the United States, Italy and Spain covered acute and convalescent phases. Sample material is recorded as cDNA or gDNA derived from T cells, B-cell-depleted T cells, or PBMCs.

The germline V gene encodes CDR1 MDHEN and CDR2 SYDVKM. The CDR3 covers 16 residues. With 5 bases removed from V and 5 bases from J, the gap between germline ends came to 20 bases. The authors' processing: Cell counts per sample came from amplifying reference gene primers. Libraries were prepared by immunoSEQ multiplex PCR; TCRdb keeps only in-frame clonotypes and omits some of them. From that table come the V and J calls and clone size; the DNA was used to work out D and trimming. The sample carries 250,000 to 400,000 clones, about nine tenths recorded once. The receptor comes from a man aged 50 to 59 with active or convalescent COVID-19. The V call is TRBV28, the J call TRBJ2-3; D might be TRBD2 (5 bases). Sequencing used peripheral blood. CDR3 loop: CASSRPPGYVGDTQYF. CDR3 bases: TGTGCCAGCAGTCGGCCGCCGGGATATGTCGGAGATACGCAGTATTTT.